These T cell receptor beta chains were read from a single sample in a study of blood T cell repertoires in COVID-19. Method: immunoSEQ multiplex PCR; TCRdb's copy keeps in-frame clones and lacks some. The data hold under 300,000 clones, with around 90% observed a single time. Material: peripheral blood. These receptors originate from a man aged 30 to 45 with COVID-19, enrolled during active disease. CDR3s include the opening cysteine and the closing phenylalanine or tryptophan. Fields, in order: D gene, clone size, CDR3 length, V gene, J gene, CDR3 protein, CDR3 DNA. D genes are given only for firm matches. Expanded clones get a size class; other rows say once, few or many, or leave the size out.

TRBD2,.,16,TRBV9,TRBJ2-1,CASSRLAGVQYNEQFF,TGTGCCAGCAGCAGACTAGCGGGGGTCCAATACAATGAGCAGTTCTTC
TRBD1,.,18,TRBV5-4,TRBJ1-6,CASSLPLPGTGFNSPLHF,TGTGCCAGCAGCTTGCCCCTCCCCGGGACAGGATTTAATTCACCCCTCCACTTT
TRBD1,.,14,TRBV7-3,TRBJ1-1,CASSLTGGDTEAFF,TGTGCCAGCAGCTTGACAGGGGGGGACACTGAAGCTTTCTTT
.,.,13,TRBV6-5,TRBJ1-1,CASSLAENTEAFF,TGTGCCAGCAGTTTGGCTGAAAACACTGAAGCTTTCTTT
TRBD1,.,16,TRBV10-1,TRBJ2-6,CASSGTGGPGANVLTF,TGCGCCAGCAGTGGGACAGGGGGCCCTGGGGCCAACGTCCTGACTTTC
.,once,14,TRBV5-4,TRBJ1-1,CASTPGVLGTEAFF,TGTGCCAGCACCCCGGGGGTTTTGGGAACTGAAGCTTTCTTT
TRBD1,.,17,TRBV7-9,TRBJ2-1,CASSIGGTGGKVNEQFF,TGTGCCAGCAGCATCGGCGGGACAGGGGGCAAAGTCAATGAGCAGTTCTTC
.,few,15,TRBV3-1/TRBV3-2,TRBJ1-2,CASSQDSVGGVGYTF,TGTGCCAGCAGCCAAGATTCGGTGGGGGGTGTAGGCTACACCTTC
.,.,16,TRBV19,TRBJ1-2,CASSVYPLQRNYGYTF,TGTGCCAGTAGTGTCTACCCACTCCAGCGCAACTATGGCTACACCTTC
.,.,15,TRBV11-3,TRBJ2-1,CASSSRYSAYNEQFF,TGTGCCAGCAGCTCCCGGTACTCGGCCTACAATGAGCAGTTCTTC
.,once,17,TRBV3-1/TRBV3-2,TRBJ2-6,CASSQDGHRWGANVLTF,TGTGCCAGCAGCCAAGATGGACATAGGTGGGGGGCCAACGTCCTGACTTTC
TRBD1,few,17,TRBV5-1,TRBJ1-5,CASSLTPGTGGIQPQHF,TGCGCCAGCAGCCTTACGCCCGGGACAGGGGGCATACAGCCCCAGCATTTT
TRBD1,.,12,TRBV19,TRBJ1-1,CASTDRGKEAFF,TGTGCCAGTACCGACAGGGGGAAAGAAGCTTTCTTT
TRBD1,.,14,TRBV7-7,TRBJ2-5,CASSTGQGEETQYF,TGTGCCAGCAGCACTGGACAGGGGGAAGAGACCCAGTACTTC